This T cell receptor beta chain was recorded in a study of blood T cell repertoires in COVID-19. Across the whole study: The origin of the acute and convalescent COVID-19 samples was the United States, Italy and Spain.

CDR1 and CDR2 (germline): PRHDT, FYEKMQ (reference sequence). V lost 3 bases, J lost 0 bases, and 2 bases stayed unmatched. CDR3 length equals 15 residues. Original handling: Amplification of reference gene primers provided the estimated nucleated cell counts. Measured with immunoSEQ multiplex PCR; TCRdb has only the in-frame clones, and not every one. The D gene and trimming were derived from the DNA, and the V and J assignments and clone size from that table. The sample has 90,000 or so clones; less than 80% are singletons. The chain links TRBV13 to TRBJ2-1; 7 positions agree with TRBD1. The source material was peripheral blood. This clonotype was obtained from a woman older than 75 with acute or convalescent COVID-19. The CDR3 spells CASSFTGDSYNEQFF. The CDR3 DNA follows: TGTGCCAGCAGCTTTACAGGGGACTCCTACAATGAGCAGTTCTTC. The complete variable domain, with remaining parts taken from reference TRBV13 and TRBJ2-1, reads AAGVIQSPRHLIKEKRETATLKCYPIPRHDTVYWYQQGPGQDPQFLISFYEKMQSDKGSIPDRFSAQQFSDYHSELNMSSLELGDSALYFCASSFTGDSYNEQFFGPGTRLTVL.